This TCR beta chain stems from a study of CD8 T cells in ankylosing spondylitis. The CDR3 covers 16 residues. The trim removed 6 bases at V and 3 bases at J, leaving 8 bases unmatched. CDR1 is MNHEY and CDR2 is SVGEGT in the germline V gene. This clonotype appeared many times. The antigen remains undetermined. Quantitative 5'-RACE with molecular barcodes was used to make the TCR beta libraries. Using its own MiXCR run on the 5' RACE reads, TCRdb lists one record per CDR3 protein. This sample has about 220,000 distinct CDR3 sequences, with about 6.7% found just once. Regarding the study as a whole: Reactive arthritis synovial fluid and blood previously showed some of these motif variants. As reported, disease-linked clones showed significant enrichment in matched ankylosing spondylitis synovial fluid. A CD8+ phenotype characterized the disease-linked clones, which were relatively rare in peripheral blood. In ankylosing spondylitis blood, a motif of roughly eight highly homologous TCR beta variants appeared characteristic.

The chain joins TRBV6-2 or TRBV6-3 to TRBJ2-1; 10 positions agree with TRBD1. The specimen was blood, either unsorted or a sorted T cell fraction (not recorded which). This TCR came from a male donor with ankylosing spondylitis. This chain's CDR3 is CASRIQGQGVYNEQFF. CDR3 DNA sequence: TGTGCCAGCAGGATACAAGGACAGGGGGTCTACAATGAGCAGTTCTTC.